The T cell receptor beta chain described here comes from a study of T-cell reconstitution after alpha-beta-depleted transplantation in children. Study outcomes and limitations: One year after transplant, T-cell counts and diversity came mostly from newly produced T cells. In patients about two months after transplant, alpha-beta T cells reportedly arose from several hundred expanded graft clones. It was surviving recipient T cells and thymic progenitors that gave some patients high TCRbeta diversity at day 60.

Many counts were recorded for this clonotype. Antigen: not known. Deletions cut 5 bases from V and 1 base from J, with 17 bases between. CDR3 size: 15 residues. In germline, CDR1 is DFQATT, CDR2 SNEGSKA (reference sequence). Unique molecular identifiers were used in preparing the TCRbeta library. TCRdb fed the PCR reads into MiXCR, producing one record per CDR3 protein. The sample lists just under 250,000 distinct CDR3 sequences; about 26% were seen once. The V call is TRBV20-1, the J call TRBJ2-5; TRBD1 or TRBD2 may be the D gene (5 bases each). Sequences were derived from PBMCs, sampled before TCRalphabeta/CD19-depleted stem cell transplant. The clonotype originates from a girl aged 2-10 years with Fanconi anemia, due to receive a stem cell transplant. CDR3 in amino acids: CSAATGAPLQETQYF. The CDR3 nucleotides read TGCAGTGCTGCCACCGGGGCCCCCCTCCAAGAGACCCAGTACTTC.